Described below is a single TCR beta chain sequence and its context. The PCR employed 60 Vbeta primers together with 13 Jbeta primers. The repertoire was sequenced with immunoSEQ multiplex PCR; TCRdb's copy has only in-frame clones and lacks some. This table has about 120,000 clones, around 86% appearing once. The sample is drawn from a study of cytomegalovirus exposure and HLA in healthy donors. From germline, CDR1 is SGHTS and CDR2 YDEGEE. The CDR3 has 14 residues. The sequenced sample was PBMCs. This TCR was sampled from a man aged 25-40 years in good health and CMV-seronegative. The chain uses TRBV5-8 and TRBJ2-5; D is ambiguous. The better agreement between TRBJ2-7 and the DNA end casts doubt on the J call. The CDR3: CASSLGVSSYEQYF. The CDR3 DNA reads TGTGCCAGCAGCTTGGGTGTTAGCTCCTACGAGCAGTACTTC.